Presented here are 3 T cell receptor beta chains from one specimen sequenced in a study of human T cells and chemical hapten exposure. In TCRdb, the RACE reads were re-called with MiXCR into one record per CDR3 protein. The sample yields some 350,000 distinct CDR3 sequences, more than 5% seen once. Time point specified: patch test 2, 6 weeks after DPC sensitization. As to treatment: therapeutic diphenylcyclopropenone sensitization with weekly scalp DPC. This specimen consisted of whole blood, obtained in connection with sensitization to the hapten diphenylcyclopropenone (DPC). The receptors here all came from a woman under 30 with alopecia areata. Some clones in this sample may be carry-over from other donors' samples.

This clonotype has ten or more counts. The chain combines TRBV6-5 with TRBJ1-1; 8 nucleotides match TRBD1. J lost 1 base, V lost 0 bases, and 10 bases had no gene match. Per the germline V gene, CDR1 is MNHEY and CDR2 is SVGAGI. The CDR3 is made up of 18 amino acids. CDR3 residues: CASSYSNPGTGTNTEAFF. CDR3 bases: TGTGCCAGCAGTTACTCGAACCCCGGGACAGGTACGAACACTGAAGCTTTCTTT.

The chain links TRBV3-1 to TRBJ2-3; D ambiguous. V lost 1 base, J lost 7 bases, and 12 bases lay in between. The CDR3 consists of 14 residues. Germline V gene data show CDR1 as LGHDT and CDR2 as YNNKEL (reference sequence). The CDR3 DNA follows: TGTGCCAGCAGCCAAGGGAGTTCTATGAATACGCAGTATTTT. Its translation is CASSQGSSMNTQYF.

The chain is built from TRBV3-1 and TRBJ2-7; D is ambiguous. CDR1 LGHDT and CDR2 YNNKEL come from the germline V gene (reference sequence). The CDR3 sequence is 12 residues long. V dropped 0 bases and J dropped 11 bases, with 11 bases sitting between them. The CDR3 nucleotides are TGTGCCAGCAGCCAAGATAAGGGCCTAAAGTACTTC. Translation: CASSQDKGLKYF.